A single sample gave rise to the 6 T cell receptor beta chains below, sequenced in a study of blood T cell repertoires in COVID-19. TCRdb's table, derived via immunoSEQ multiplex PCR, lists solely in-frame clones and lacks some. The sample records over 100,000 clones, around 87% being singletons. The sequencing sample was made of peripheral blood. These receptor sequences come from a man aged 50 to 59 with active COVID-19.

The chain recombines TRBV11-1 with TRBJ2-7, with D tentatively TRBD1 (6 bases). CDR1 SGHAT and CDR2 FQDESV come from the germline V gene (reference sequence). The CDR3 loop spans 12 amino acids. The V and J ends lost 4 bases and 4 bases respectively, with 8 bases between them. CDR3 residues: CASSSDRYEQYF. DNA of the CDR3: TGTGCCAGCAGCTCGGACAGATACGAGCAGTACTTC.

The genes are TRBV15 and TRBJ1-2; D gene unclear. V was clipped by 0 bases and J by 4 bases, with 12 bases between them. This CDR3 is built from 15 residues. CDR1 is LNHNV and CDR2 is YYDKDF in the germline V gene (reference sequence). The CDR3 nucleotides are TGTGCCACCAGCAGAGAGGCGATCACGGGCTATGGCTACACCTTC. Translating it yields CATSREAITGYGYTF. The full variable domain, completed using reference TRBV15 and TRBJ1-2, is DAMVIQNPRYQVTQFGKPVTLSCSQTLNHNVMYWYQQKSSQAPKLLFHYYDKDFNNEADTPDNFQSRRPNTSFCFLDIRSPGLGDTAMYLCATSREAITGYGYTFGSGTRLTVV.

The chain links TRBV2 to TRBJ2-1; D is unresolved. CDR1 is SNHLY and CDR2 is FYNNEI in the germline V gene. The CDR3 length is 12 residues. Trimming cost V 6 bases and J 6 bases, with 9 bases left between them. CDR3 coding DNA: TGTGCCAGCAGGGAGCTAGGCAATGAGCAGTTCTTC. It yields the protein CASRELGNEQFF.

The rearrangement links TRBV2 to TRBJ2-2, with a tentative D call TRBD1 (5 bases). Germline V gene sequence: CDR1 SNHLY, CDR2 FYNNEI. Trimming shortened V by 0 bases and J by 4 bases, and 9 bases separated the two germline ends. This CDR3 contains 15 residues. The CDR3 sequence is CASSEAVTGTGELFF. The CDR3 DNA is TGTGCCAGCAGTGAAGCAGTAACAGGCACCGGGGAGCTGTTTTTT.

This clone appeared a single time. CDR3 nucleotides: TGTGCCAGCAGCTGGGGTGGGGCTGGTCGCACAGATACGCAGTATTTT. It codes for CASSWGGAGRTDTQYF. The chain employs TRBV13 and TRBJ2-3; TRBD1 might be the D (5 bases). Germline V gene sequence: CDR1 PRHDT, CDR2 FYEKMQ (reference sequence). This CDR3 comprises 16 residues. Trimming left V 4 bases short and J 1 base short, with 15 bases between. Combining the CDR3 with reference TRBV13 and TRBJ2-3 gives the whole variable domain AAGVIQSPRHLIKEKRETATLKCYPIPRHDTVYWYQQGPGQDPQFLISFYEKMQSDKGSIPDRFSAQQFSDYHSELNMSSLELGDSALYFCASSWGGAGRTDTQYFGPGTRLTVL.

This rearrangement joins TRBV2 to TRBJ2-7, with 7 positions matching TRBD1. Per germline, CDR1 SNHLY and CDR2 FYNNEI. The CDR3 has 13 amino acids. V trimming: 6 bases; J trimming: 2 bases; junction bases outside the gene matches: 4. The CDR3 loop reads CASRWDSTYEQYF. The CDR3 DNA reads TGTGCCAGCAGATGGGACAGCACCTACGAGCAGTACTTC.